This passage covers 25 T cell receptor beta chains from one sample sequenced in a study of T cells in Graves' hyperthyroidism and ophthalmopathy. Amplified TCR beta CDR3 regions derived from RNA transcripts. HTBI primers were employed in a first-round RT-PCR of the TCR CDR3. MiXCR, applied by TCRdb to the multiplex PCR reads, yields one record per CDR3 protein. The data show some 270,000 distinct CDR3 sequences, roughly 15% seen once. The specimen was blood. The receptors were sampled from a woman between 40 and 55 years old with Graves' hyperthyroidism.

The table lists this clonotype with many counts. J is TRBJ1-2 and V is TRBV19; weak D call: TRBD1 (5 bases). This CDR3 has 14 residues. Germline CDR1 and CDR2: LNHDA and SQIVND (reference sequence). The germline V and J ends were trimmed by 5 bases and 4 bases, with 14 bases remaining between them. The CDR3 DNA follows: TGTGCCAGTAGTGCTCTGACAGAATCCTATGGCTACACCTTC. Amino acids: CASSALTESYGYTF.

There are many counts of this clonotype. The CDR3 region has the DNA TGTGCCAGCAGTGTTTGGGGCCAAAACACTGAAGCTTTCTTT. Residues: CASSVWGQNTEAFF. The chain recombines TRBV6-1 with TRBJ1-1; tentative D call: TRBD1 (5 bases). There are 14 residues in the CDR3. Deletions cut 4 bases from V and 2 bases from J, with 11 bases between. From germline, CDR1 is MNHNS and CDR2 SASEGT.

This clonotype came up a few times. V gene TRBV12-3 or TRBV12-4 combines with J gene TRBJ2-6, with D maybe TRBD1 (6 bases). The germline V and J ends were trimmed by 4 bases and 2 bases, with 9 bases remaining between them. The CDR3 totals 15 residues. The CDR3, as DNA: TGTGCCAGCAGTTCTACAGGGACTGGGGCCAACGTCCTGACTTTC. It specifies CASSSTGTGANVLTF.

This clonotype was counted at least ten times. This chain connects TRBV2 to TRBJ1-4; TRBD1 matches 10 bases. This CDR3 has 15 amino acids. CDR1 is SNHLY and CDR2 is FYNNEI in the germline V gene. J gave up 3 bases and V 5 bases, and 3 bases lay outside the gene matches. The CDR3 is CASSYGTGANEKLFF. CDR3 DNA: TGTGCCAGCAGTTATGGGACAGGGGCTAATGAAAAACTGTTTTTT. Full variable domain (remainder filled in from reference TRBV2 and TRBJ1-4): EPEVTQTPSHQVTQMGQEVILRCVPISNHLYFYWYRQILGQKVEFLVSFYNNEISEKSEIFDDQFSVERPDGSNFTLKIRSTKLEDSAMYFCASSYGTGANEKLFFGSGTQLSVL.

Remarks on this clonotype: Being one base from a much bigger clone, this may be a read error. This chain connects TRBV6-5 to TRBJ2-7, with TRBD2 matching 8 bases. The CDR3 consists of 14 residues. Losses at the gene ends were 3 bases for V and 3 bases for J; bases not matched to a gene: 4. Germline CDR1 MNHEY, CDR2 SVGAGI. The CDR3 sequence: CASSYRLASYEQYF. The DNA of the CDR3 is TGTGCCAGCAGTTATCGACTAGCGAGCTACGAGCAGTACTTC.

This clonotype was recorded many times. The chain combines TRBV12-3 or TRBV12-4 with TRBJ2-7, with D perhaps matching TRBD2 (7 bases). V gave up 6 bases and J gave up 5 bases, with 20 bases separating them. There are 15 residues in the CDR3. DNA for the CDR3: TGTGCCAGCAGCCCAGGGGTCCAGCGGGGAAACGAGCAGTACTTC. It translates to CASSPGVQRGNEQYF.

V is TRBV19 and J is TRBJ2-1; D may be TRBD1 (6 bases). V was trimmed by 4 bases and J by 2 bases, leaving 18 bases between them. The CDR3 is 17 residues long. CDR1 LNHDA and CDR2 SQIVND come from the germline V gene (reference sequence). CDR3 nucleotide sequence: TGTGCCAGTAGTAGCAGCCCTGGGGGCGCCCCCTACAATGAGCAGTTCTTC. Translating it yields CASSSSPGGAPYNEQFF. Complete variable domain (other parts from reference TRBV19 and TRBJ2-1): DGGITQSPKYLFRKEGQNVTLSCEQNLNHDAMYWYRQDPGQGLRLIYYSQIVNDFQKGDIAEGYSVSREKKESFPLTVTSAQKNPTAFYLCASSSSPGGAPYNEQFFGPGTRLTVL.

The chain uses TRBV28 and TRBJ2-5; D remains unclear. CDR1 and CDR2 from the germline V gene are MDHEN and SYDVKM. The CDR3 runs 13 residues. With 2 bases removed from V and 7 bases from J, the gap between germline ends came to 11 bases. The CDR3 DNA reads TGTGCCAGCAGTTTAGGCCTCCCCGGGACCCAGTACTTC. Protein: CASSLGLPGTQYF. Together with reference TRBV28 and TRBJ2-5, the CDR3 gives the full variable domain: DVKVTQSSRYLVKRTGEKVFLECVQDMDHENMFWYRQDPGLGLRLIYFSYDVKMKEKGDIPEGYSVSREKKERFSLILESASTNQTSMYLCASSLGLPGTQYFGPGTRLLVL.

The table lists this clonotype with a few counts. This rearrangement joins TRBV30 to TRBJ1-2; D is unresolved. Germline CDR1 and CDR2: GTSNPN and SVGIG (reference sequence). The CDR3 is 11 amino acids. V was cut by 8 bases and J by 4 bases, with 11 bases left in between. This CDR3 is CAGREGYGYTF. CDR3 DNA: TGTGCCGGTAGGGAGGGCTATGGCTACACCTTC.

This clonotype appeared a few times. The genes are TRBV29-1 and TRBJ2-3, with 9 bases identical to TRBD1. Germline CDR1 and CDR2: SQVTM and ANQGSEA. V gave up 0 bases and J gave up 5 bases; unmatched junction bases: 6. CDR3 length equals 15 residues. The CDR3: CSVEEWTGVLDTQYF. DNA for the CDR3: TGCAGCGTTGAAGAATGGACAGGGGTGCTAGATACGCAGTATTTT.

This clonotype came up a few times. The chain couples TRBV15 to TRBJ2-7; 10 bases match TRBD2. The CDR3 runs 16 residues. Trimming took 1 base from V and 0 from J; bases not matched to a gene: 3. Germline V gene sequence: CDR1 LNHNV, CDR2 YYDKDF (reference sequence). This CDR3 reads CATSRGTSGSSYEQYF. CDR3 sequence (DNA): TGTGCCACCAGCAGAGGGACTAGCGGTAGCTCCTACGAGCAGTACTTC.

This clonotype occurred many times. The chain carries TRBV28 and TRBJ1-4; D possibly corresponds to TRBD1 (5 bases). Germline CDR1 reads MDHEN; CDR2 reads SYDVKM. The CDR3 is 14 amino acids. Trimming took 5 bases from V and 7 from J, leaving 14 bases between them. The CDR3 loop is CASSPSGGAEKLFF. CDR3 nucleotides: TGTGCCAGCAGTCCATCGGGGGGTGCTGAAAAACTGTTTTTT. Using reference TRBV28 and TRBJ1-4 for the parts outside the CDR3, the full variable domain is DVKVTQSSRYLVKRTGEKVFLECVQDMDHENMFWYRQDPGLGLRLIYFSYDVKMKEKGDIPEGYSVSREKKERFSLILESASTNQTSMYLCASSPSGGAEKLFFGSGTQLSVL.

This clonotype has ten or more counts. V usage is TRBV30 and J usage is TRBJ1-5, with a tentative D call TRBD1 (5 bases). The V gene's germline CDR1 is GTSNPN and CDR2 SVGIG (reference sequence). The CDR3 has 14 amino acids. V was trimmed by 5 bases and J by 6 bases, leaving 17 bases between them. As DNA, the CDR3 is TGTGCCTGGGGGGTCGGGGGTCGCGGTCAGCCCCAGCATTTT. Translated, it gives CAWGVGGRGQPQHF.

This clonotype was seen repeatedly, ten times or more. The chain has TRBV5-4 and TRBJ1-1; D uncertain. The CDR3 runs 13 residues. Germline V gene lookup returns CDR1 SGHNT and CDR2 YYREEE (reference sequence). The ends were cut back, 7 bases at V and 4 bases at J, with 14 bases in the middle. The CDR3 spells CASRTAEVTEAFF. CDR3 coding DNA: TGTGCCAGCCGGACGGCGGAGGTCACTGAAGCTTTCTTT.

This clonotype has more than one count but fewer than ten. The J gene is TRBJ1-2, the V gene TRBV5-4; D is perhaps TRBD1 (5 bases). The CDR3 has 13 residues. Germline V gene data show CDR1 as SGHNT and CDR2 as YYREEE (reference sequence). V was pared by 2 bases and J by 6 bases, with 11 bases between. The CDR3 protein is CASSLKGVHGYTF. The CDR3, as DNA: TGTGCCAGCAGCTTAAAAGGGGTGCATGGCTACACCTTC.

This clonotype was counted at least ten times. This chain connects TRBV28 to TRBJ1-5; tentatively, D is TRBD1 (5 bases). The CDR3 extends over 15 amino acids. Trimming removed 1 base from V and 5 bases from J, with 12 bases in between. Per the germline V gene, CDR1 is MDHEN and CDR2 is SYDVKM. The CDR3 DNA reads as TGTGCCAGCAGTTTATCAGGGTTCGGGGATCAGCCCCAGCATTTT. Residues: CASSLSGFGDQPQHF.

This clonotype was seen repeatedly, ten times or more. This chain connects TRBV6-2 or TRBV6-3 to TRBJ2-7; 10 bases fit TRBD2. Unmatched junction bases numbered 21, after V lost 4 bases and J lost 3 bases. The CDR3 spans 20 residues. The germline V gene encodes CDR1 MNHEY and CDR2 SVGEGT. In DNA, the CDR3 is TGTGCCAGCAGTTTCCGGACAGAGCTTTGGACTAGCGGCCCTATCTACGAGCAGTACTTC. Its protein is CASSFRTELWTSGPIYEQYF.

The table lists this clonotype with many counts. The J gene is TRBJ1-5, the V gene TRBV24-1, with D possibly matching TRBD1 (5 bases). Trimming took 3 bases from V and 9 from J, leaving 17 bases between them. The germline CDR1 and CDR2 sequences are KGHDR and SFDVKD. This CDR3 spans 15 amino acids. The CDR3 loop reads CATSDPGTDLRPQHF. In DNA form, the CDR3 reads TGTGCCACCAGTGATCCAGGGACGGACCTAAGGCCCCAGCATTTT.

In this sample, this clonotype turned up many times. V usage is TRBV24-1 and J usage is TRBJ1-5; 8 nucleotides agree with TRBD1. This CDR3 spans 14 amino acids. The V gene end was trimmed by 3 bases and the J gene end by 6 bases; junction bases not matched to a gene: 3. CDR1 KGHDR and CDR2 SFDVKD come from the germline V gene. In DNA form, the CDR3 reads TGTGCCACCAGTGATCAAACAGGGGGTCAGCCCCAGCATTTT. It encodes CATSDQTGGQPQHF.

Points on this clonotype: At one boundary the junction diverges from the germline segment, which might be a read error. V gene TRBV20-1 combines with J gene TRBJ2-7; D is possibly TRBD1 or TRBD2 (5 bases each). In germline, CDR1 is DFQATT, CDR2 SNEGSKA (reference sequence). This CDR3 is 13 amino acids long. The CDR3 here is CCARDQASYEQYF. DNA of the CDR3: TGCTGTGCTCGGGACCAAGCCTCCTACGAGCAGTACTTC.

This clonotype was seen repeatedly, ten times or more. The gene calls are TRBV7-9 and TRBJ2-5; D gene uncertain. This CDR3 has 14 residues. The ends were cut back, 1 base at V and 5 bases at J, with 11 bases in the middle. Per the germline V gene, CDR1 is SEHNR and CDR2 is FQNEAQ (reference sequence). Written as DNA, the CDR3 is TGTGCCAGCAGCTTAGTGGAGAGAACTGAGACCCAGTACTTC. Translation: CASSLVERTETQYF.

The J gene is TRBJ1-5, the V gene TRBV20-1, with D unclear. Germline CDR1 reads DFQATT; CDR2 reads SNEGSKA (reference sequence). Trimming left V 4 bases short and J 4 bases short, with 11 bases between. CDR3 length: 13 amino acids. CDR3 DNA sequence: TGCAGTGCTACGCCGGACCTAAATCAGCCCCAGCATTTT. Protein sequence: CSATPDLNQPQHF.

The V and J genes are TRBV28 and TRBJ2-1, with 9 bases that match TRBD2. The length of the CDR3 is 16 residues. Trimming at V came to 6 bases and at J to 7 bases, leaving 13 bases not matched to a gene. Looked up from germline, CDR1 is MDHEN and CDR2 is SYDVKM. This CDR3 is CASSSWGSGSGNEQFF. As DNA, the CDR3 is TGTGCCAGCAGCTCTTGGGGTAGCGGGAGTGGAAATGAGCAGTTCTTC.

This clonotype was detected ten times or more. The V gene is TRBV11-2, the J gene TRBJ1-2, with 9 bases matching TRBD1. Per germline, CDR1 SGHAT and CDR2 FQNNGV. Trimming at V came to 5 bases and at J to 5 bases, leaving 15 bases not matched to a gene. This CDR3 contains 17 residues. The CDR3 bases are TGTGCCAGCAGCGACCCCTACAGGGGGCGCGCGGCGTATGGCTACACCTTC. This codes for CASSDPYRGRAAYGYTF.

This clonotype came up a few times. This chain joins TRBV11-2 and TRBJ1-6, with D maybe TRBD1 (6 bases). Looked up from germline, CDR1 is SGHAT and CDR2 is FQNNGV. This CDR3 comprises 11 residues. Trimming pared 1 base from V and 18 bases from J, leaving 10 bases between. The chain's CDR3 is CASSLGGTPHF. The CDR3, as DNA: TGTGCCAGCAGCTTAGGGGGGACACCCCACTTT.